The rows below give T cell receptor beta chains drawn from one sample of a study of T cell repertoires in cytomegalovirus infection. No antigen has been assigned to these receptors. Each CDR3 protein gets one entry after TCRdb re-called the reads with MiXCR. The sample consists of approximately 49,000 distinct CDR3 sequences, around 18% of them appearing once. Sequenced here: CD8+ T cells from cultured PBMCs, sampled from culture after CMV antigen stimulation. These receptor sequences come from a human donor in good health (CMV status not recorded). Some clones in this sample may be carry-over from other donors' samples. CDR3s include the opening cysteine and the closing phenylalanine or tryptophan. A D gene is named only where the DNA matches it firmly. Expanded clones are given a class, and other clones once, few, many or no size at all.

d_call	clone_size	v_call	j_call	cdr3_nt	cdr3_aa
NA	NA	TRBV7-2	TRBJ2-7	TGTGCCAGCAGCTTAGAGGGGGGGAGCTCCTACGAGCAGTACTTC	CASSLEGGSSYEQYF
NA	NA	TRBV12-3/TRBV12-4	TRBJ2-5	TGTGCCAGCACCCCCGGGTCACAAGAGACCCAGTACTTC	CASTPGSQETQYF
NA	few	TRBV7-9	TRBJ1-1	TGTGCCAGCAGCCCTCCGGACAGCGCTATGAACACTGAAGCTTTCTTT	CASSPPDSAMNTEAFF
TRBD1	NA	TRBV7-2	TRBJ2-7	TGTGCCAGCAGCTTAATGGACAGGGCCACCTACGAGCAGTACTTC	CASSLMDRATYEQYF
NA	NA	TRBV7-6	TRBJ2-7	TGTGCCAGCAGCGCCGCAGGGCCCGAGCAGTACTTC	CASSAAGPEQYF
NA	NA	TRBV7-2	TRBJ1-4	TGTGCCAGCAGCTTAGGAGGGAGGGTGGGGGAAAAACTGTTTTTT	CASSLGGRVGEKLFF
NA	NA	TRBV7-9	TRBJ1-6	TGTGCCAGCAGCTACCTAGGGCCGTATTCACCCCTCCACTTT	CASSYLGPYSPLHF
TRBD2	NA	TRBV6-5	TRBJ2-7	TGTGCCAGCAGTTACTCGACCGGGAGGACCTACGAGCAGTACTTC	CASSYSTGRTYEQYF
NA	many	TRBV12-3/TRBV12-4	TRBJ2-5	TGTGCCAGCAGTTGGATAGCATTCCAAGAGACCCAGTACTTC	CASSWIAFQETQYF
NA	NA	TRBV19	TRBJ2-6	TGTGCCAGTAGTATTCTAGCGACATCTGGGGCCAACGTCCTGACTTTC	CASSILATSGANVLTF
NA	few	TRBV7-6	TRBJ2-7	TGTGCCAGCAGCTTACGAGTGGGTTCCTACGAGCAGTACTTC	CASSLRVGSYEQYF
NA	few	TRBV28	TRBJ1-1	TGTGCCAGCAGTTTGTGGGGAGAGATGAACACTGAAGCTTTCTTT	CASSLWGEMNTEAFF
NA	few	TRBV27	TRBJ2-7	TGTGCCAGCGGACATCCCTACGAGCAGTACTTC	CASGHPYEQYF
TRBD2	many	TRBV7-9	TRBJ2-4	TGTGCCAGCAGCGCAACTAGCGGGACGACCAAAAACATTCAGTACTTC	CASSATSGTTKNIQYF
TRBD2	NA	TRBV7-6	TRBJ2-1	TGTGCCAGCAGCTTAGGACAAGCGGGGGGGCCGGGTGAGCAGTTCTTC	CASSLGQAGGPGEQFF
NA	few	TRBV30	TRBJ1-1	TGTGCCTGGACGAACAGGTATAGCACTGAAGCTTTCTTT	CAWTNRYSTEAFF
TRBD2	NA	TRBV7-2	TRBJ2-3	TGTGCCAGCAGCCGATCCCGGGAGGATCCAGATACGCAGTATTTT	CASSRSREDPDTQYF
NA	few	TRBV11-1	TRBJ2-7	TGTGCCAGCAGCTACGGGACCGGCTACGAGCAGTACTTC	CASSYGTGYEQYF
TRBD1	NA	TRBV7-6	TRBJ1-2	TGTGCCAGCAGCACAGGACAGGGGAACGGCTACACCTTC	CASSTGQGNGYTF
NA	NA	TRBV20-1	TRBJ2-6	TGCAGTGCTAAGTACATTGGACGGAACCTTCCCTCTGGGGCCAACGTCCTGACTTTC	CSAKYIGRNLPSGANVLTF
TRBD1	few	TRBV2	TRBJ1-5	TGTGCCACCACCGGGGGAGAGGGACAGGGACAAAATCAGCCCCAGCATTTT	CATTGGEGQGQNQPQHF
NA	many	TRBV12-3/TRBV12-4	TRBJ2-3	TGTGCCAGCAGTTTAGCGCGTGGGATTGCCACTAGCACAGATACGCAGTATTTT	CASSLARGIATSTDTQYF
NA	few	TRBV7-9	TRBJ2-7	TGTGCCAGCAGCTTAGGATGGCAGAGCTCCTACGAGCAGTACTTC	CASSLGWQSSYEQYF
TRBD1	NA	TRBV28	TRBJ1-1	TGTGCCAGCAGTCACCTTTGGACAGGGAGAACTGAAGCTTTCTTT	CASSHLWTGRTEAFF
TRBD2	few	TRBV7-2	TRBJ2-5	TGTGCCAGCAGCTTAGGACTAGCGGGACGAGAGACCCAGTACTTC	CASSLGLAGRETQYF
TRBD1	NA	TRBV10-3	TRBJ2-7	TGTGCCAACGGCCAACCACAGGGGATATTCTACGAGCAGTACTTC	CANGQPQGIFYEQYF
TRBD1	few	TRBV19	TRBJ1-5	TGTGCCAGTAGAATTAACAGGGGGAGCAATCAGCCCCAGCATTTT	CASRINRGSNQPQHF
TRBD2	few	TRBV6-1	TRBJ2-3	TGTGCCAGCAGTGAAGCGATGGGGAGCGGGAGTCGGGGAGATACGCAGTATTTT	CASSEAMGSGSRGDTQYF
TRBD1	few	TRBV29-1	TRBJ1-4	TGCAGCGTGACAGGGACAGGGCTGGATGAAAAACTGTTTTTT	CSVTGTGLDEKLFF
NA	NA	TRBV7-9	TRBJ2-3	TGTGCCAGCAGTCAGGGGGGGCGCACAGATACGCAGTATTTT	CASSQGGRTDTQYF
NA	few	TRBV5-4	TRBJ2-7	TGTGCCAGCAGCTTAGGTGTTGAGCCCTACGAGCAGTACTTC	CASSLGVEPYEQYF